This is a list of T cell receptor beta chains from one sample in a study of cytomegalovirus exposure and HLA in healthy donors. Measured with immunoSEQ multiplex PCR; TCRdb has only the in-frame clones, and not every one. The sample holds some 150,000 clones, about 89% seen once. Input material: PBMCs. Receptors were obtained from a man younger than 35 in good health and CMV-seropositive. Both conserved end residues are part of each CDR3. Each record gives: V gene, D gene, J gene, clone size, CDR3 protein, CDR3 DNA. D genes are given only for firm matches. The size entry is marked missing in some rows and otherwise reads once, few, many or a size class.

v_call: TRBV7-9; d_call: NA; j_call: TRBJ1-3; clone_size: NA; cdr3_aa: CASSLTGSSGNTIYF; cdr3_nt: TGTGCCAGCAGCTTGACAGGTAGCTCTGGAAACACCATATATTTT
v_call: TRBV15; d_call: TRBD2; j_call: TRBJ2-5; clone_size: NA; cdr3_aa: CATSRVMGGREWETQYF; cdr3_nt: TGTGCCACCAGCAGAGTGATGGGAGGGCGTGAGTGGGAGACCCAGTACTTC
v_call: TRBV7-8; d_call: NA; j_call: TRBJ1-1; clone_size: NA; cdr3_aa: CASSLVLKPGTEAFF; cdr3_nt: TGTGCCAGCAGCTTAGTTCTTAAGCCGGGCACTGAAGCTTTCTTT
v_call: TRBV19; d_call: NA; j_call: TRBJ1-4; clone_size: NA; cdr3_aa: CASSIDFGTHATNEKLFF; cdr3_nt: TGTGCCAGTAGTATAGATTTTGGGACACATGCAACTAATGAAAAACTGTTTTTT
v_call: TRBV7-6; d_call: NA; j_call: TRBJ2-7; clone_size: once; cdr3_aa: CASSPRRLESVGYEQYF; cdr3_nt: TGTGCCAGCAGCCCCCGAAGACTAGAAAGTGTAGGCTACGAGCAGTACTTC
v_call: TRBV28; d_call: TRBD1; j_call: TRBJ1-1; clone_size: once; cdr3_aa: CASSFYRGGTEAFF; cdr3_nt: TGTGCCAGCAGTTTTTACAGGGGAGGCACTGAAGCTTTCTTT
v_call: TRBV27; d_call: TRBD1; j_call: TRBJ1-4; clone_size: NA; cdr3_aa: CASSLGTGVLNEKLFF; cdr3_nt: TGTGCCAGCAGTTTAGGGACAGGGGTGTTGAATGAAAAACTGTTTTTT
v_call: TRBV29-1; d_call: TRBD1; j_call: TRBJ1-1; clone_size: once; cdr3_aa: CSVHPGQYMNTEAFF; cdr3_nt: TGCAGCGTCCACCCGGGACAGTATATGAACACTGAAGCTTTCTTT
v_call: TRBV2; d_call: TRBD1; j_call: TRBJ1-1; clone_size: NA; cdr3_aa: CASSEKGQGAGLRSYTFF; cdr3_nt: TGTGCCAGCAGTGAAAAGGGACAGGGTGCGGGCCTACGTAGTTATACTTTCTTT
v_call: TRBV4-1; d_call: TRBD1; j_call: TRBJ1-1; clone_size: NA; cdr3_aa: CASSFRTGGIGAEAFF; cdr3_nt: TGCGCCAGCAGCTTTCGGACAGGGGGAATTGGGGCTGAAGCTTTCTTT
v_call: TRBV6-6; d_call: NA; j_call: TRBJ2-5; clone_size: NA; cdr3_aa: CASSYSTIGVETQYF; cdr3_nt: TGTGCCAGCAGTTACTCGACAATCGGGGTAGAGACCCAGTACTTC
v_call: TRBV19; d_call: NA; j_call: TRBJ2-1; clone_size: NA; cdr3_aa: CASSLTSAKSKAGEQFF; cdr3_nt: TGTGCCAGTAGCTTAACTTCAGCAAAATCGAAGGCGGGGGAGCAGTTCTTC
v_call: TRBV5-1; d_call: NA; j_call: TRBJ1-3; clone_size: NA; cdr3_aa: CASSLDGGPYGTIYF; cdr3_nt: TGCGCCAGCAGCTTGGATGGGGGCCCTTACGGCACCATATATTTT
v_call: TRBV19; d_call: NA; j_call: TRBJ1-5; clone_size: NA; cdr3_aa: CASSIREGQPQHF; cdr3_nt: TGTGCCAGTAGTATCAGGGAGGGACAGCCCCAGCATTTT
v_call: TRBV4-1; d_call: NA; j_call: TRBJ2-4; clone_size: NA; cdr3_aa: CASSQVVPGARKNIQYF; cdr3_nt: TGCGCCAGCAGCCAAGTAGTACCAGGGGCGCGCAAAAACATTCAGTACTTC
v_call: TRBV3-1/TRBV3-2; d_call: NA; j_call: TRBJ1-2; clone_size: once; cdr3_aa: CAPRSGYTF; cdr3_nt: TGTGCCCCTCGCAGTGGCTACACCTTC
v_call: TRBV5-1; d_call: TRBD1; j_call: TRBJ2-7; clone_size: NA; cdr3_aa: CASSSTGGVYEQYF; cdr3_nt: TGCGCCAGCAGTAGCACAGGGGGCGTGTACGAGCAGTACTTC
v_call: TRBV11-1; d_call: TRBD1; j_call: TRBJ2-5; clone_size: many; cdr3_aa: CASSSTGQGINRETQYF; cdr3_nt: TGTGCCAGCAGCTCCACAGGACAGGGGATCAATCGAGAGACCCAGTACTTC
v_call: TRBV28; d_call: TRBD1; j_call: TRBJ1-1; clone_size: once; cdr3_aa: CASSSRGTGFILGTEAFF; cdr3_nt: TGTGCCAGCAGTTCAAGGGGGACAGGGTTTATTTTGGGCACTGAAGCTTTCTTT
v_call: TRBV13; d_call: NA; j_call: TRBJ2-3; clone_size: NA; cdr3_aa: CASNSRVADTQYF; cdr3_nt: TGTGCCAGCAACTCGAGGGTGGCAGATACGCAGTATTTT
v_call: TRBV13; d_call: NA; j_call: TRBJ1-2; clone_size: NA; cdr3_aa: CASPWRSGYTF; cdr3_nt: TGTGCCAGCCCATGGAGGTCTGGCTACACCTTC
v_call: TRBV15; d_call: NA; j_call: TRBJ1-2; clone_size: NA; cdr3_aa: CATSEPLLGAANYGYTF; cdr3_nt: TGTGCCACCAGCGAGCCTTTACTGGGCGCCGCTAACTATGGCTACACCTTC
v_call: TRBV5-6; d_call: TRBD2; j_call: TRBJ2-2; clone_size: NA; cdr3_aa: CASSPQRERGDSGELFF; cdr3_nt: TGTGCCAGCAGCCCCCAAAGGGAGCGGGGGGATTCCGGGGAGCTGTTTTTT
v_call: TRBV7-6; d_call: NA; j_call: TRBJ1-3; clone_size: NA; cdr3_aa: CASSLNHQALSGNTIYF; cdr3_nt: TGTGCCAGCAGCTTAAATCACCAGGCCCTCTCTGGAAACACCATATATTTT
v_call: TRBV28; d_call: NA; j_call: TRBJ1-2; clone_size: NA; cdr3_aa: CASSFGTNYGYTF; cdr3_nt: TGTGCCAGCAGTTTCGGGACAAACTATGGCTACACCTTC
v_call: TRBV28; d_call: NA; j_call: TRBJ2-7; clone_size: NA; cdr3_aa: CASSLPAATSYEQYF; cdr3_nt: TGTGCCAGCAGTCTGCCGGCGGCTACCTCCTACGAGCAGTACTTC
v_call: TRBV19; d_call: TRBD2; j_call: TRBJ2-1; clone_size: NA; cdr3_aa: CASRRSSGLENNEQFF; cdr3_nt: TGTGCCAGTAGGAGATCTAGCGGATTGGAAAACAATGAGCAGTTCTTC
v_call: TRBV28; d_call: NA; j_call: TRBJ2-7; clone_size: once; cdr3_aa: CASSSLGQAGYEQYF; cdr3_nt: TGTGCCAGCAGTTCCTTGGGCCAGGCAGGCTACGAGCAGTACTTC
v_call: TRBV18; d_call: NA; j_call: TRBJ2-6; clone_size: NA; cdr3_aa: CASSVGQSGANVLTF; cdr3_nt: TGTGCCAGCTCCGTCGGACAGTCTGGGGCCAACGTCCTGACTTTC
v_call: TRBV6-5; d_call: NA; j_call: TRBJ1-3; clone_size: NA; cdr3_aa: CASSYSGDFLGNTIYF; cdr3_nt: TGTGCCAGCAGTTACTCAGGGGACTTTTTAGGAAACACCATATATTTT
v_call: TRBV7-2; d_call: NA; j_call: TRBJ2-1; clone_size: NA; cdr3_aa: CASSLVASVNEQFF; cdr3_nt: TGTGCCAGCAGCTTAGTTGCTAGCGTTAATGAGCAGTTCTTC
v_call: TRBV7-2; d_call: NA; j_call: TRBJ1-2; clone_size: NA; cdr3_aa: CASSLAAVGNHGYTF; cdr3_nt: TGTGCCAGCAGCTTAGCCGCGGTGGGTAATCATGGCTACACCTTC
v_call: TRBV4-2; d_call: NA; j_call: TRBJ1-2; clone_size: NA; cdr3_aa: CASSQVEGGYTF; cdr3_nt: TGTGCCAGCAGCCAAGTTGAGGGTGGCTACACCTTC
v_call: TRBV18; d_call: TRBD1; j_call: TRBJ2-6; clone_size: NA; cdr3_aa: CASSRTGVAGANVLTF; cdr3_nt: TGTGCCAGCTCACGTACAGGGGTGGCTGGGGCCAACGTCCTGACTTTC
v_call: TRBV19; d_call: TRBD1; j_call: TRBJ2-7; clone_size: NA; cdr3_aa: CASSWGPGQGLYEQYF; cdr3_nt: TGTGCCAGTAGTTGGGGACCGGGACAGGGGCTTTACGAGCAGTACTTC
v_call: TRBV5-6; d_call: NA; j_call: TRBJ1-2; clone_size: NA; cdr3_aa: CASSLGGGVYGYTF; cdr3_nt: TGTGCCAGCAGCTTAGGGGGGGGAGTCTATGGCTACACCTTC
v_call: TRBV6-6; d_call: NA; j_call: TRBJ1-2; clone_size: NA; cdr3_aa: CASSYSQSEGYTF; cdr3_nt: TGTGCCAGCAGTTACTCGCAGTCCGAAGGCTACACCTTC
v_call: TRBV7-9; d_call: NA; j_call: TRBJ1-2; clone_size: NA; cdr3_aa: CASSFSQKKGELNYGYTF; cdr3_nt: TGTGCCAGCAGCTTTTCCCAGAAGAAGGGAGAATTGAACTATGGCTACACCTTC
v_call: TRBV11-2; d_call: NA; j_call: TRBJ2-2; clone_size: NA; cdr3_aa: CASSLVGGIPLNTGELFF; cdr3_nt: TGTGCCAGCAGCTTAGTAGGCGGGATACCTCTAAACACCGGGGAGCTGTTTTTT
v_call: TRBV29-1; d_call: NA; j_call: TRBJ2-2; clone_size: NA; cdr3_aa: CSVEEGSTGTGELFF; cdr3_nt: TGCAGCGTTGAAGAGGGTTCCACCGGGACCGGGGAGCTGTTTTTT
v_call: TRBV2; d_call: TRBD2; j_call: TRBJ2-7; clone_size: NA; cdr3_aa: CASRKLAGGIDEQYF; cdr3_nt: TGTGCCAGCAGGAAACTAGCGGGAGGGATCGACGAGCAGTACTTC
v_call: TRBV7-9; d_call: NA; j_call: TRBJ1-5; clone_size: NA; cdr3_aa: CASSSGYSNQPQHF; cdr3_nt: TGTGCCAGCAGCTCAGGTTATAGCAATCAGCCCCAGCATTTT
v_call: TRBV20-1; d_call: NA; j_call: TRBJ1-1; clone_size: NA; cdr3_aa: CSAQKNTEAFF; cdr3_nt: TGCAGTGCCCAGAAGAACACTGAAGCTTTCTTT
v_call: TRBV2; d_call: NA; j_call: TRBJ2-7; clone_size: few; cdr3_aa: CATLKGGKGEQYF; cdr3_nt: TGTGCCACCCTGAAGGGGGGGAAAGGCGAGCAGTACTTC
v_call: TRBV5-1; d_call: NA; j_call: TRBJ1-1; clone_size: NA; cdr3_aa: CASSPREGGNTEAFF; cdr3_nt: TGCGCCAGCAGCCCACGGGAGGGGGGGAACACTGAAGCTTTCTTT
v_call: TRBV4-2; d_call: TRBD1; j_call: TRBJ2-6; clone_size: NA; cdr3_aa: CASSHTGGAGANVLTF; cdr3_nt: TGTGCCAGCAGCCACACAGGGGGTGCTGGGGCCAACGTCCTGACTTTC
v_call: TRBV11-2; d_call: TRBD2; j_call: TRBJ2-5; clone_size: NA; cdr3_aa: CASSLDPGGETQYF; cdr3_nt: TGTGCCAGCAGCTTAGATCCGGGGGGGGAGACCCAGTACTTC
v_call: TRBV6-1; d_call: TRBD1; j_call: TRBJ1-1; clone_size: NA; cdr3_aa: CASRDGQGIGTEAFF; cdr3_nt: TGTGCCAGCAGAGACGGACAGGGGATCGGGACTGAAGCTTTCTTT
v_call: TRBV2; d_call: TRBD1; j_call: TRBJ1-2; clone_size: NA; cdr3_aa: CAGRQGRGYTF; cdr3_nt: TGTGCCGGTCGACAGGGCCGTGGCTACACCTTC
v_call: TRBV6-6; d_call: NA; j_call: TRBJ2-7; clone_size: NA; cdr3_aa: CASSGQNSYEQYF; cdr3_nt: TGTGCCAGCAGCGGACAGAACTCCTACGAGCAGTACTTC
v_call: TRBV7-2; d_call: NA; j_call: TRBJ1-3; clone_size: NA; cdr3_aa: CASSPRQSGNTIYF; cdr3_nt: TGTGCCAGCAGCCCCAGACAGTCTGGAAACACCATATATTTT
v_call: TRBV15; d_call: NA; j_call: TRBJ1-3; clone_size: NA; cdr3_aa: CATSRDRGGFGNTIYF; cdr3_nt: TGTGCCACCAGCAGAGATCGGGGGGGCTTCGGAAACACCATATATTTT